The 20 T cell receptor beta chains given below trace back to one sample, sequenced in a study of blood T cells in healthy people across ages. A J-beta primer mix and a sample-barcoded 5' primer were used in a second PCR of about 7 to 12 cycles. TCRdb fed the 5' RACE reads into MiXCR, producing one record per CDR3 protein. The table has 1.4 million or so distinct CDR3 sequences, under 55% seen once. The sample comprised blood. The source is a woman under 30 in good health.

The chain has TRBV27 and TRBJ2-1; either TRBD1 or TRBD2 may supply D (5 bases each). V was clipped by 4 bases and J by 3 bases, with 10 bases between them. Germline V CDR1 and CDR2: MNHEY, SMNVEV (reference sequence). The CDR3 extends over 14 amino acids. Here the CDR3 reads CASSWGGFYNEQFF. The CDR3 DNA reads TGTGCCAGCAGTTGGGGCGGGTTCTACAATGAGCAGTTCTTC.

This clonotype was seen ten or more times. The rearrangement joins TRBV28 to TRBJ2-3; TRBD1 agrees at 9 bases. This CDR3 spans 16 amino acids. The V gene's germline CDR1 is MDHEN and CDR2 SYDVKM. J lost 4 bases, V lost 3 bases, and 8 bases had no gene match. CDR3 in amino acids: CASSLDRGWVPDTQYF. The CDR3 region has the DNA TGTGCCAGCAGTTTGGACAGGGGATGGGTCCCAGATACGCAGTATTTT.

The CDR3 DNA reads as TGTGCCAGCTCACCATCGTGGGGGCCGGAGACCCAGTACTTC. Translating it yields CASSPSWGPETQYF. This chain joins TRBV18 and TRBJ2-5; D might be TRBD1 (6 bases). The germline V and J ends were trimmed by 2 bases and 5 bases, with 12 bases remaining between them. From germline, CDR1 is KGHSH and CDR2 LQKENI. CDR3 length: 14 residues.

This clonotype was picked up many times. This rearrangement joins TRBV20-1 to TRBJ2-3, with D possibly matching TRBD1 (5 bases). The CDR3 is 13 residues long. CDR1 is DFQATT, CDR2 SNEGSKA, per germline (reference sequence). The V gene lost 2 bases and the J gene lost 6 bases, with 12 bases spanning the gap. The CDR3 loop is CSARSPSGDTQYF. The CDR3 DNA sequence: TGCAGTGCTAGATCTCCATCAGGGGATACGCAGTATTTT.

The chain is built from TRBV12-3 or TRBV12-4 and TRBJ2-1; no firm D call. The tail of the sequence fits TRBJ2-7 better, so the J call may be wrong. The CDR3 runs 15 residues. The DNA of the CDR3 is TGTGCCAGCAGTTTACGGAACAGCCTAGACAATGAGCAGTACTTC. It encodes CASSLRNSLDNEQYF.

This clonotype was counted ten times or more. The chain joins TRBV4-1 to TRBJ2-1; no clear D. Trimming took 4 bases from V and 9 from J, leaving 16 bases between them. Per germline, CDR1 MGHRA and CDR2 YSYEKL. The CDR3 extends over 14 amino acids. This CDR3 is CASSRAPSDAEQFF. Here the CDR3 DNA reads TGCGCCAGCAGCCGGGCACCGTCTGACGCTGAGCAGTTCTTC.

The chain links TRBV7-6 to TRBJ2-1, with TRBD1 matching over 8 bases. CDR1 is SGHVS, CDR2 FNYEAQ, per germline. The CDR3 covers 16 residues. Trimming took 5 bases from V and 4 from J; bases not matched to a gene: 10. CDR3 protein: CASSQGAGTLYNEQFF. The DNA of the CDR3 is TGTGCCAGCAGCCAGGGGGCGGGGACCTTATACAATGAGCAGTTCTTC.

This rearrangement joins TRBV5-1 to TRBJ1-1; D might be TRBD1 (5 bases). Trimming took off 3 bases at V and 4 bases at J, with 28 bases between the two ends. Per germline, CDR1 SGHRS and CDR2 YFSETQ. The CDR3 runs to 19 residues. The CDR3 spells CASSSTPGPRGRSGTEAFF. Here the CDR3 DNA reads TGCGCCAGCAGCTCTACTCCGGGTCCCCGGGGCAGAAGTGGCACTGAAGCTTTCTTT.

The V and J genes are TRBV3-1 and TRBJ2-3; TRBD1 might be the D (6 bases). The length of the CDR3 is 16 residues. Between the trimmed V and J ends, which lost 1 base and 2 bases, there was a span of 13 bases. Germline CDR1 and CDR2: LGHDT and YNNKEL (reference sequence). The CDR3 nucleotides are TGTGCCAGCAGCCAAGCCGTGAACAGGGACACAGATACGCAGTATTTT. Translation: CASSQAVNRDTDTQYF.

Worth noting for this clonotype: The junction differs from germline at one of its ends, possibly a read error. This chain uses TRBV9 with TRBJ1-2, with D hard to call. Germline CDR1 and CDR2: SGDLS and YYNGEE. The CDR3 extends over 13 amino acids. DNA for the CDR3: TGTGCCAGCAGCGTAGAGGGAAACTATGGCCACACCTTC. Translating gives CASSVEGNYGHTF.

CDR3 in amino acids: CASSPAGEAFF. Written as DNA, the CDR3 is TGTGCCAGCAGCCCCGCAGGTGAAGCTTTCTTT. This sequence joins TRBV7-9 and TRBJ1-1; D uncertain. V was shortened by 5 bases and J by 7 bases, with 8 bases between the two germline ends. The germline gives CDR1 SEHNR, CDR2 FQNEAQ (reference sequence). The CDR3 length is 11 residues.

This clonotype was seen only a few times. The chain recombines TRBV28 with TRBJ2-3; D not certain. Per the germline V gene, CDR1 is MDHEN and CDR2 is SYDVKM. Trimming pared 10 bases from V and 3 bases from J, leaving 14 bases between. The CDR3 runs 13 residues. CDR3 DNA sequence: TGTGCCATCCGGGCCCAAGGGACAGATACGCAGTATTTT. Translated: CAIRAQGTDTQYF.

The rearrangement joins TRBV6-1 to TRBJ1-1; TRBD1 is a possible D gene (5 bases). The germline V and J ends were trimmed by 3 bases and 6 bases, with 20 bases remaining between them. CDR1 and CDR2 from the germline V gene are MNHNS and SASEGT. The CDR3 runs to 16 residues. Written as DNA, the CDR3 is TGTGCCAGCAGTGACCCCCCGGGACGCCTCTTCGCTGAAGCTTTCTTT. Its protein product is CASSDPPGRLFAEAFF.

The chain employs TRBV28 and TRBJ2-3; 10 bases are a match to TRBD2. Germline loops: CDR1 MDHEN, CDR2 SYDVKM. The length of the CDR3 is 16 residues. The J segment lost 5 bases and the V segment lost 5 bases, leaving 10 bases of the junction unmatched. The CDR3 nucleotides read TGTGCCAGCAGTCCGCCGGGAGCGGGAGGGATAGATACGCAGTATTTT. Residues: CASSPPGAGGIDTQYF.

A remark on this clonotype: At one end the junction does not follow the germline gene, possibly because of a read error. The chain links TRBV10-3 to TRBJ2-5; the D gene is possibly TRBD2 (6 bases). From germline, CDR1 is ENHRY and CDR2 SYGVKD. CDR3 length: 13 residues. CDR3 in DNA: TGTGCCATCAGCGGGGGATACCAAGAGGCCCAGTACTTC. Translated, it gives CAISGGYQEAQYF.

This clonotype was seen a few times. The V gene is TRBV4-3, the J gene TRBJ2-3; the match to TRBD2 covers 9 bases. The germline CDR1 and CDR2 sequences are LGHNA and YSLEER. The CDR3 is 17 amino acids. The trim removed 1 base at V and 2 bases at J, leaving 7 bases unmatched. CDR3 sequence: CASSQAQLAGNTDTQYF. In DNA, the CDR3 is TGCGCCAGCAGCCAAGCCCAACTAGCGGGTAACACAGATACGCAGTATTTT.

The rearrangement uses TRBV7-2 and TRBJ2-1; D is unresolved. The J call may be in error: the DNA end matches TRBJ2-7 better. CDR3 length: 15 residues. CDR1 and CDR2 from the germline V gene are SGHTA and FQGNSA. The CDR3 region is CASSPTLGPYNEQYF. The DNA of the CDR3 is TGTGCCAGCAGCCCCACTCTCGGGCCCTACAATGAGCAGTACTTC.

J is TRBJ2-1 and V is TRBV4-1, with D possibly matching TRBD2 (5 bases). The V gene's germline CDR1 is MGHRA and CDR2 YSYEKL. The ends were cut back, 3 bases at V and 2 bases at J, with 11 bases in the middle. The CDR3 covers 15 residues. The DNA for the CDR3 is TGCGCCAGCAGCCAGCCGGGGTCTGCCTACAATGAGCAGTTCTTC. Protein product: CASSQPGSAYNEQFF.

V gene TRBV14 combines with J gene TRBJ1-3, with D uncertain. CDR1 and CDR2 from the germline V gene are SGHDN and FVKESK. The CDR3 covers 15 residues. The V end was cut by 0 bases, the J end by 0 bases, with 6 bases between. The CDR3, as DNA: TGTGCCAGCAGCCAAGATCAATACTCTGGAAACACCATATATTTT. Protein product: CASSQDQYSGNTIYF.

This clonotype was observed a single time. The V gene is TRBV10-3, the J gene TRBJ2-1, with TRBD2 as a possible D gene (6 bases). The germline gives CDR1 ENHRY, CDR2 SYGVKD. V lost 5 bases and J lost 5, with 13 bases in between. This CDR3 contains 14 residues. DNA of the CDR3: TGTGCCATCAGTTCTGGTTGGGGGGACAATGAGCAGTTCTTC. Translating gives CAISSGWGDNEQFF.